The rows below give T cell receptor beta chains drawn from one sample of a study of T cell responses to AZD1222 COVID-19 vaccine. The method was immunoSEQ multiplex PCR; TCRdb's version includes in-frame clones alone and lacks a portion of them. The sample holds about 48,000 clones; 86% are singletons and the top ten take 5.5% to 7%. The starting material was peripheral blood, obtained 28 days after the second AZD1222 dose. The origin of the receptors is an adult who received the AZD1222 COVID-19 vaccine. Each CDR3 is given with its conserved first and last residue. D genes are given only for firm matches. Clone size is given for some rows only: seen once, a few or many times, or a class if the clone is expanded.

>TRBD2|TRBV9|.|TRBJ2-7
TGTGCCAGCAGCACAACAGCGGGAGATCGCGAGCAGTACTTC
CASSTTAGDREQYF
>.|TRBV28|.|TRBJ2-7
TGTGCCAGCAGTTTTTCTGGCAGGGGATACGAGCAGTACTTC
CASSFSGRGYEQYF
>.|TRBV18|.|TRBJ1-1
TGTGCCAGCTCACCCCAAAGCGGTAGGGCGCGAGAAGCTTTCTTT
CASSPQSGRAREAFF
>.|TRBV7-6|.|TRBJ2-1
TGTGCCAGCAGCGAGGGGCTGAGCGATGAGCAGTTCTTC
CASSEGLSDEQFF
>TRBD1|TRBV11-3|.|TRBJ2-7
TGTGCCAGCAGCTTAGTGGGACAGTTCTACGAGCAGTACTTC
CASSLVGQFYEQYF
>.|TRBV25-1|.|TRBJ1-2
TGTGCCAGCAGTGAATATTTTGGGGACGGCTACACCTTC
CASSEYFGDGYTF
>TRBD1|TRBV19|.|TRBJ1-5
TGTGCCAGTAGTGGGACTATGGGACAGGGGCCCAATCAGCCCCAGCATTTT
CASSGTMGQGPNQPQHF
>TRBD2|TRBV11-2|.|TRBJ2-3
TGTGCCAGCAGCTTAGATTTAGCGGGAGGGTTAGATACGCAGTATTTT
CASSLDLAGGLDTQYF
>TRBD2|TRBV7-2|.|TRBJ2-2
TGTGCCAGCAGCTTCCTGGGTTTAGCGGGAGCAATGAACACCGGGGAGCTGTTTTTT
CASSFLGLAGAMNTGELFF
>TRBD1|TRBV5-1|once|TRBJ1-2
TGCGCCAGCAGCTTGTTGCCAGGGGGGGATGGCTACACCTTC
CASSLLPGGDGYTF
>.|TRBV9|few|TRBJ2-1
TGTGCCAGCAGCGTAGGTCTATTAAACAATGAGCAGTTCTTC
CASSVGLLNNEQFF
>.|TRBV5-1|.|TRBJ2-7
TGCGCCAGCAGCCTCCCCGGGAGCGAATACGAGCAGTACTTC
CASSLPGSEYEQYF
>.|TRBV7-9|few|TRBJ2-1
TGTGCCAGCACCGGAGGACATGAGCAGTTCTTC
CASTGGHEQFF
>TRBD1|TRBV7-8|.|TRBJ2-5
TGTGCCAGCAGCCGAGCCGGGACAGGGTACGGAGAGACCCAGTACTTC
CASSRAGTGYGETQYF
>TRBD2|TRBV19|.|TRBJ2-2
TGTGCCAGTAGCCCGGGACTAGCGGCGAACACCGGGGAGCTGTTTTTT
CASSPGLAANTGELFF
>TRBD2|TRBV7-9|once|TRBJ2-7
TGTGCCAGCAGCTCCGGTCCTAGCGGGAGGGCCAGCGAGCAGTACTTC
CASSSGPSGRASEQYF
>TRBD2|TRBV5-1|.|TRBJ2-1
TGCGCCAGCAGCTTGGGGACTAGCGGGAGAATTGAGCAGTTCTTC
CASSLGTSGRIEQFF
>.|TRBV6-5|.|TRBJ1-5
TGTGCCAGCAGGCCCGGGACAACTAATCAGCCCCAGCATTTT
CASRPGTTNQPQHF
>TRBD2|TRBV4-1|.|TRBJ2-7
TGCGCCAGCAGCCTGACAGTTGGACTAGCGGGACACGAGCAGTACTTC
CASSLTVGLAGHEQYF
>TRBD2|TRBV29-1|.|TRBJ2-5
TGCAGCGTTCCCGGCGGGGGGGACGTGACCCAGTACTTC
CSVPGGGDVTQYF